This entry concerns a single T cell receptor (beta chain). The data originate from a study of response to subunit inactivated influenza vaccine. Via MiXCR, TCRdb re-called the RT-PCR reads, giving one row per CDR3 protein. Among more than 500,000 distinct CDR3 sequences listed, roughly 12% were seen once. This CDR3 is 15 amino acids long. With 5 bases removed from V and 6 bases from J, the gap between germline ends came to 17 bases. Germline-derived CDR1 and CDR2 are SGHTA and FQGNSA. These data are also associated with another study on T cells expressing NK-cell markers. Turning to that study: Synthesis of TCR beta cDNA relied on 5'RACE template switching carrying UMIs. In a handful of donors, dominant NKG2C+ clonotypes were roughly 1.0-8% of CD8+ T cells.

The clonotype was recovered from a man aged 50 or older who received an inactivated influenza vaccine. The chain recombines TRBV7-2 with TRBJ1-5; no reliable D call. The sequences come from PBMCs from blood, collected on the day of vaccination. The DNA of the CDR3 is TGTGCCAGCAGCATCTTAGGACTTCGGGGTCAGCCCCAGCATTTT. This encodes CASSILGLRGQPQHF.